A selection of T cell receptor beta chains follows, all from one sample in a study of vaccination effects on CD4 cells after COVID-19. These receptors lack a known antigen. Data came from immunoSEQ multiplex PCR; TCRdb stores just in-frame clones and leaves some out. The table shows around 53,000 clones, with around 76% occurring only once. Material: CD4+ T cells from PBMCs cultured with HIV peptides, obtained before COVID-19 vaccination. The source of these receptors is a human donor who had a prior SARS-CoV-2 infection. CDR3s leave out the opening cysteine and the closing phenylalanine or tryptophan.

TRBV9	TRBJ2-2	ASSFGLAGTGELF
TRBV5-1	TRBJ2-1	ASSSYRGYNEQF
TRBV6-5	TRBJ2-2	ASSSSGQAGELF
TRBV27	TRBJ1-2	ASSLKGGNYGYT
TRBV19	TRBJ1-2	ASRRTGGIYGYT
TRBV7-2	TRBJ2-1	ASSLVLGGNEQF
TRBV4-2	TRBJ1-1	ASSQDVRLNTEAF
TRBV15	TRBJ1-1	ATSRDAGGRPEAF
TRBV5-1	TRBJ2-1	ASSLTGIYNEQF
TRBV6-2/TRBV6-3	TRBJ2-3	ASSFFPGTDTQY